This TCR beta chain comes out of a study of blood T cell repertoires in COVID-19. For the study at large: Specimens from acute and convalescent COVID-19 originated in the United States, Italy and Spain. The analysed material was cDNA or gDNA that came from T cells, B-cell-depleted T cells, or PBMCs.

In the authors' workflow: Researchers report that nucleated cell counts were estimated from reference gene primer amplification. Profiling relied on immunoSEQ multiplex PCR, and the TCRdb table lists in-frame clones only, not all of them. V and J calls and clone size are as listed in that table; D and trimming were resolved from the DNA. The sample includes roughly 200,000 clones, roughly 88% seen only once; the top ten take around 9.9%. This TCR was sampled from a human donor with active or convalescent COVID-19. The donor label of this sample is uncertain. The specimen was peripheral blood.

Written as DNA, the CDR3 is TGTGCCAGTAGTCGTTGGACAGGGGGAGGAAACACCATATATTTT. Amino acid sequence: CASSRWTGGGNTIYF. The chain carries TRBV19 and TRBJ1-3, with 10 bases matching TRBD1. J was trimmed by 4 bases and V by 5 bases; bases with no gene match: 5. This CDR3 is built from 15 residues. Looked up from germline, CDR1 is LNHDA and CDR2 is SQIVND (reference sequence).